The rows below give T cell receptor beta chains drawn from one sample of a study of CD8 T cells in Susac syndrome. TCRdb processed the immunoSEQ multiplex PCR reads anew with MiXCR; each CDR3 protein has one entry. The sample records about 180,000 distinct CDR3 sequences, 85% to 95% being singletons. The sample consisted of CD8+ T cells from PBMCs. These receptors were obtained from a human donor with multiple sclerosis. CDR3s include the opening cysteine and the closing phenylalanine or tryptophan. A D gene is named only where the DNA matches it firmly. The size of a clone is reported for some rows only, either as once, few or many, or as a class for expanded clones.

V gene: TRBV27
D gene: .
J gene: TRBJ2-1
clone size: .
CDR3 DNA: TGTGCCAGCAGTAAGCCGGGACCAGGACGCAATGAGCAGTTCTTC
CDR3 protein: CASSKPGPGRNEQFF

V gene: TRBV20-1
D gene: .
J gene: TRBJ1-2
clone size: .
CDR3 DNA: TGCAGTGCTTTGGGCGGGGAATCTAACTATGGCTACACCTTC
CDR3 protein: CSALGGESNYGYTF

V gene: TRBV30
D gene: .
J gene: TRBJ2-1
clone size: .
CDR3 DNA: TGTGCCTGGAGTGCCCGGGGACCCGACGATGATGAGCAGTTCTTC
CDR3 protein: CAWSARGPDDDEQFF

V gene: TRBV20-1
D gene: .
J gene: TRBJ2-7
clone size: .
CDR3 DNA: TGCAGTGCTAGACTGGCTAGCACCTACGAGCAGTACTTC
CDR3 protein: CSARLASTYEQYF

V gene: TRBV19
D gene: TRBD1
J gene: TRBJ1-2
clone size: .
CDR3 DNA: TGTGCCAGTAGTGACAGGGGGAAGGACTATGGCTACACCTTC
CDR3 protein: CASSDRGKDYGYTF

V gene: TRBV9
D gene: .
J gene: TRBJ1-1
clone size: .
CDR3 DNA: TGTGCCAGCAGCTCTCAGAACACTGAAGCTTTCTTT
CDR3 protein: CASSSQNTEAFF

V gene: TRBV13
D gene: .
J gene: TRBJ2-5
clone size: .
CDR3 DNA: TGTGCCAGCAGCGTCCGGGACCAAGAGACCCAGTACTTC
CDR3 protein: CASSVRDQETQYF

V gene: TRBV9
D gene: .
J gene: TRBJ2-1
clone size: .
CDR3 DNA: TGTGCCAGCAGCGTAGCTGGAATCCATGAGCAGTTCTTC
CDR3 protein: CASSVAGIHEQFF

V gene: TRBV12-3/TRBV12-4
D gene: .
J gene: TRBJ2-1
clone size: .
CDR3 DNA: TGTGCCAGCAGTTACGGACTCTTTAATGAGCAGTTCTTC
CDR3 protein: CASSYGLFNEQFF

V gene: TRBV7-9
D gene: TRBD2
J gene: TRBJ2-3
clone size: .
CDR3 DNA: TGTGCCAGCAGCTCGCGGACTAGCGGGGTAGATGAGGATACGCAGTATTTT
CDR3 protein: CASSSRTSGVDEDTQYF

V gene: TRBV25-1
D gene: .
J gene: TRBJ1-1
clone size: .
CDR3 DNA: TGTGCCAGCAGTGCTTCCGGGACGGGGAACACTGAAGCTTTCTTT
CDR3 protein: CASSASGTGNTEAFF

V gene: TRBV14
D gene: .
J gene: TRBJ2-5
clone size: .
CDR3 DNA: TGTGCCAGCAGCCAAGAGGGGTTCGGGCCGTACCAAGAGACCCAGTACTTC
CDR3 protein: CASSQEGFGPYQETQYF

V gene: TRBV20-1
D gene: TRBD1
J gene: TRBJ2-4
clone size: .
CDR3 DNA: TGCAGTGCCGGCCGGGACAGCCCAAACATTCAGTACTTC
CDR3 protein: CSAGRDSPNIQYF

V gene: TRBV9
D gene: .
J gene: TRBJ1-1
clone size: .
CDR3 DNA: TGTGCCAGCAGCGCAACAGGGCCCCCAGTTTTCTTT
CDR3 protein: CASSATGPPVFF

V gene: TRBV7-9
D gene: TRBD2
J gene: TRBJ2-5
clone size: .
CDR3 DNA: TGTGCCAGCAGCTCGACTAGCGGGGAACTCCGGGAGACCCAGTACTTC
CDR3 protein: CASSSTSGELRETQYF

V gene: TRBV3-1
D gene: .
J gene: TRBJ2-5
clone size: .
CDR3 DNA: TGTGCCAGCAGCCAAGATCGGGACGGACAAGAGACCCAGTACTTC
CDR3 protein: CASSQDRDGQETQYF

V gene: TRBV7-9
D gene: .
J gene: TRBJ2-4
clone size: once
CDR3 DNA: TGTGCCAGCAGCTTAGGGGGGCCAATTGTGTACTTC
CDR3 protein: CASSLGGPIVYF

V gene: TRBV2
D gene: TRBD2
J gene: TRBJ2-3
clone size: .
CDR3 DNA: TGTGCCAGCAGTGGGACTAGCGGGAGGTCATATACGCAGTATTTT
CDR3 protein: CASSGTSGRSYTQYF

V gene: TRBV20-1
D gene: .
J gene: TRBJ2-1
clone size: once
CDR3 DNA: TGCAGTGCTAGAGGTGTCGGACTACGGCCAAATGAGCAGTTCTTC
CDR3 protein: CSARGVGLRPNEQFF

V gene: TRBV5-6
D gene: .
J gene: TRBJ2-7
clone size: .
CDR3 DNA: TGTGCCAGCAGCTTGTTGCTAGTGAACTACGAGCAGTACTTC
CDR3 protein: CASSLLLVNYEQYF

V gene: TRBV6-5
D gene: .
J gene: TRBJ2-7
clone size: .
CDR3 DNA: TGTGCCAGCAGTTACGACGTCGGACAGCGCTACGAGCAGTACTTC
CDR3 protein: CASSYDVGQRYEQYF

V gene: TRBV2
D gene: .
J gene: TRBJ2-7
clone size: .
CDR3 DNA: TGTGCCACCCGGGGATCAGGGAAGAACGAGCAGTACTTC
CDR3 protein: CATRGSGKNEQYF

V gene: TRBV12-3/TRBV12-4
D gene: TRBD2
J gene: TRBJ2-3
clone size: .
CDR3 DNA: TGTGCCAGCAGTTTTGGGACTAGCGGCACAGATACGCAGTATTTT
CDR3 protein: CASSFGTSGTDTQYF

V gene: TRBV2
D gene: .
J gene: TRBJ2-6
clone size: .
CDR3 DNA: TGTGCCAGCAGTGAAGAACACTCCTCCTCTGGGGCCAACGTCCTGACTTTC
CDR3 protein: CASSEEHSSSGANVLTF

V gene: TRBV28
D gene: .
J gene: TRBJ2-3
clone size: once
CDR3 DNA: TGTGCCAGCAAAGACGGGCTCATCGGGCAGTATTTT
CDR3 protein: CASKDGLIGQYF

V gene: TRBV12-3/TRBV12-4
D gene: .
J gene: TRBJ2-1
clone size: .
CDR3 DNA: TGTGCCAGCAGTTTTTGGGGAGATGAGCAGTTCTTC
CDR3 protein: CASSFWGDEQFF

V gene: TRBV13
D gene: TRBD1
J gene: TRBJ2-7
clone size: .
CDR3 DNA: TGTGCCAGCAGCTCCTCCGGGACAGGGGCTGAAGAGCAGTACTTC
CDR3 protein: CASSSSGTGAEEQYF

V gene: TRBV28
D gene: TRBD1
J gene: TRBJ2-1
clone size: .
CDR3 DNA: TGTGCCAGCAGTTCAGGACAGGGCGATGAGCAGTTCTTC
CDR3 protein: CASSSGQGDEQFF

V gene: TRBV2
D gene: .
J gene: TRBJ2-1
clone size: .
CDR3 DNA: TGTGCCAGCAGTGAGGAACACAGCTACAATGAGCAGTTCTTC
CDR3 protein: CASSEEHSYNEQFF

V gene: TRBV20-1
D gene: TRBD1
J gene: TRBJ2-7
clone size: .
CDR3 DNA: TGCAGGACAGGGGAGTCGGACGAGCAGTACTTC
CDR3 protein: CRTGESDEQYF

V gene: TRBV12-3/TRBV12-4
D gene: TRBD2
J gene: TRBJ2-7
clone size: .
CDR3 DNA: TGTGCCAGCAGTGGGGTCGGGAGACTAGCGGGCGAGCTACAGTACTTC
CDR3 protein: CASSGVGRLAGELQYF

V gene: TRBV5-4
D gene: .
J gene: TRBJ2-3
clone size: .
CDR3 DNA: TGTGCCAGCAGCTTGAAAGCCCGGACACGTCGCACAGATACGCAGTATTTT
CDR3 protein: CASSLKARTRRTDTQYF

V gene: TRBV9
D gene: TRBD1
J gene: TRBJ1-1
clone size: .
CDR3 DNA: TGTGCCAGCAGCGCGAACCCGACAGGGTTGAACACTGAAGCTTTCTTT
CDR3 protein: CASSANPTGLNTEAFF

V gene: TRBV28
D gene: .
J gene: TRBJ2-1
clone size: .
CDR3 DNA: TGTGCCAGCAGTTTCGGGCACGACAATGAGCAGTTCTTC
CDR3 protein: CASSFGHDNEQFF

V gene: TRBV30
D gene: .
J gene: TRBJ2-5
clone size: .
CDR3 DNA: TGTGCCTGGAGTCTCGGGGGGACACAAGAGACCCAGTACTTC
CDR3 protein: CAWSLGGTQETQYF

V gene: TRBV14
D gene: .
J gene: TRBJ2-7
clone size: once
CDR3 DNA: TGTGCCAGCAGCCAAGTCATGAGTTGGCAGGGTATCTACGAGCAGTACTTC
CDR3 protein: CASSQVMSWQGIYEQYF

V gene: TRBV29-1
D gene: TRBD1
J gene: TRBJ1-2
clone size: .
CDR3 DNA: TGCAGCGTTGAAGGACAGGGGCCGCTCTATGGCTACACCTTC
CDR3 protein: CSVEGQGPLYGYTF

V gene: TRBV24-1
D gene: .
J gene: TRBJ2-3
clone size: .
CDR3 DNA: TGTGCCACCAAGGACAAAAGCACAGATACGCAGTATTTT
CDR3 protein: CATKDKSTDTQYF

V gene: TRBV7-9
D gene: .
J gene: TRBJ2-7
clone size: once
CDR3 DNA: TGTGCCAGCAGCGAGGACAGTTTGTACGAGCAGTACTTC
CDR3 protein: CASSEDSLYEQYF

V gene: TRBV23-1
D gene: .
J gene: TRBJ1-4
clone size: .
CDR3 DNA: TGCGCCAGCAGTCAACGAAATGAAAAACTGTTTTTT
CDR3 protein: CASSQRNEKLFF

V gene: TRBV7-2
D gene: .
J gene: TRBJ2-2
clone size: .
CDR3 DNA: TGTGCCAGCAGCTTAGTATTTCAGGGTAACACCGGGGAGCTGTTTTTT
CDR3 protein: CASSLVFQGNTGELFF

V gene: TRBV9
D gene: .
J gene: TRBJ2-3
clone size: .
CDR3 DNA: TGTGCCAGCAGCAGTGAGGGTAGAGCTAGCACAGATACGCAGTATTTT
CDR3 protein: CASSSEGRASTDTQYF

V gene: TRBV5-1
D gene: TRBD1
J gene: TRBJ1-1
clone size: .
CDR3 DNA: TGCGCCAGCAGGGGATCCGGGACAGGGGTCGGCACTGAAGCTTTCTTT
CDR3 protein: CASRGSGTGVGTEAFF

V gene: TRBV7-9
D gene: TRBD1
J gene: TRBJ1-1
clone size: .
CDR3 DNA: TGTGCCAGCAGCTTACACAGGGGCTCACACACTGAAGCTTTCTTT
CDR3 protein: CASSLHRGSHTEAFF

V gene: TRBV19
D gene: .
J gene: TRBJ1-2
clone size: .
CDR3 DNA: TGTGCCAGTTGTCAAAGGCAGGACGCCTACACCTTC
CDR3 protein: CASCQRQDAYTF

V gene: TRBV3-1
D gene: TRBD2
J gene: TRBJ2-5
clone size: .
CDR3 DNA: TGTGCCAGCAGCCAAGATCCCCGCGCGGGAGGTTCAGAGACCCAGTACTTC
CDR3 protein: CASSQDPRAGGSETQYF

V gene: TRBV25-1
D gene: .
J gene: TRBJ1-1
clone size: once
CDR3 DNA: TGTGCCACCAAGAGGGGATCCCTGCCAGCTTTCTTT
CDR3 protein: CATKRGSLPAFF

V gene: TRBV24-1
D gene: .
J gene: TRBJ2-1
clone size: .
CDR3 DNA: TGTGCCACCAGTGCCCGGGGATGGGACAATGAGCAGTTCTTC
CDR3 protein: CATSARGWDNEQFF

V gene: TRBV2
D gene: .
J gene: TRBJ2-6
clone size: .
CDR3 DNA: TGTGCCAGCAGTGAGGGCAGGGACTCTGGGGCCAACGTCCTGACTTTC
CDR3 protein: CASSEGRDSGANVLTF

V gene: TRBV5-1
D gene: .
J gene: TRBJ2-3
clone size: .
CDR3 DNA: TGCGCCAGCAGCTTCTGGGGAGATACGCAGTATTTT
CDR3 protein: CASSFWGDTQYF

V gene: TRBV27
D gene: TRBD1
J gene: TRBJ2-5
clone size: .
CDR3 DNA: TGTGCCAGCAGTTCCCTAGACAGGGCGATGAAAGAGACCCAGTACTTC
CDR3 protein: CASSSLDRAMKETQYF